A selection of T cell receptor beta chains follows, all from one sample in a study of T-cell memory formation after mild COVID-19. TCRdb used MiXCR to reprocess the 5' RACE reads, holding one entry per CDR3 protein. This table holds around 300,000 distinct CDR3 sequences, roughly an eighth found once. The specimen was PBMCs or a T cell subset sorted from them (not recorded which). The receptors come from a man younger than 35 who had mild COVID-19 (a few samples of this study predate the infection). Cell type and time point are not known. Each CDR3 is given with its conserved first and last residue. Each record gives: D gene, V gene, CDR3 length, clone size, J gene, CDR3 DNA, CDR3 protein. D genes are given only for firm matches. Clone size, where shown, is once, few, many, or a class for clones that have expanded.

>NA|TRBV5-8|13|NA|TRBJ2-3
TGTGCCAGCAGCTACCGTCGGTGGGGGTGGTGCGATTTT
CASSYRRWGWCDF
>TRBD2|TRBV7-3|16|NA|TRBJ2-5
TGTGCCAGCAGCCGTCCTAGCGGGGGTCTGCGAGAGACCCAGTACTTC
CASSRPSGGLRETQYF
>NA|TRBV6-2/TRBV6-3|14|NA|TRBJ2-7
TGTGCCAGCAGTTTCCCAACTACGAGCCACGAGCAGTACTTC
CASSFPTTSHEQYF
>TRBD1|TRBV7-3|14|few|TRBJ1-2
TGTGCCAGCAGCCGCGACAGGGAAGGTGATGGCTACACCTTC
CASSRDREGDGYTF
>NA|TRBV11-3|14|NA|TRBJ2-1
TGTGCCAGCAGCTTAGATCCCTTATACAATGAGCAGTTCTTC
CASSLDPLYNEQFF
>TRBD2|TRBV5-1|14|many|TRBJ2-5
TGCGCCAGCAGCTCCCCGGGACTAGAGGAGACCCAGTACTTC
CASSSPGLEETQYF
>TRBD2|TRBV5-6|16|few|TRBJ2-1
TGTGCCAGCAGCTTGGAGCCGGGACTAGCGGGGACTGAGCAGTTCTTC
CASSLEPGLAGTEQFF
>TRBD1|TRBV4-2|18|few|TRBJ1-3
TGTGCCAGCAGCCAAGAAGCGCAGGGGGCCTTCTCTGGAAACACCATATATTTT
CASSQEAQGAFSGNTIYF
>NA|TRBV6-6|13|NA|TRBJ1-1
TGTGCCAGCAGTTGGGAAGTCAATACTGAAGCTTTCTTT
CASSWEVNTEAFF
>TRBD1|TRBV5-1|17|NA|TRBJ2-2
TGCGCCAGCAGCTCCCTGTCGGACAGGGGAAACACCGGGGAGCTGTTTTTT
CASSSLSDRGNTGELFF
>NA|TRBV29-1|13|few|TRBJ1-2
TGCAGCGTCCTTCTGGGGGGGGAGTATGGCTACACCTTC
CSVLLGGEYGYTF
>NA|TRBV6-5|14|few|TRBJ1-1
TGTGCCAGCAGTTCACAGACTGCGAACACTGAAGCTTTCTTT
CASSSQTANTEAFF
>NA|TRBV7-9|15|NA|TRBJ2-1
TGTGCCAGCAGCTGGGTCGGGCCCTCCTACAATGAGCAGTTCTTC
CASSWVGPSYNEQFF
>TRBD1|TRBV5-1|16|NA|TRBJ2-3
TGCGCCAGCAGCCTCCCCCGGGACAGGGATACAGATACGCAGTATTTT
CASSLPRDRDTDTQYF
>NA|TRBV5-4|16|NA|TRBJ2-3
TGTGCCAGCAGCGCAGGGACCGTAACCACCACAGATACGCAGTATTTT
CASSAGTVTTTDTQYF
>TRBD2|TRBV6-2/TRBV6-3|11|few|TRBJ2-3
TGTGCCAGCAGATCCGGGACTAGGGAGTATTTT
CASRSGTREYF
>NA|TRBV5-1|16|NA|TRBJ2-3
TGCGCCAGCAGCTTGGGCACCAGGATGAGCACAGATACGCAGTATTTT
CASSLGTRMSTDTQYF
>NA|TRBV7-9|13|NA|TRBJ2-1
TGTGCCAGCAGCGCCAGGGGTTACAATGAGCAGTTCTTC
CASSARGYNEQFF
>TRBD2|TRBV7-6|14|NA|TRBJ2-3
TGTGCCAGCAGTTTTCTCGCGGGGGTAGATACGCAGTATTTT
CASSFLAGVDTQYF
>NA|TRBV4-3|14|NA|TRBJ1-5
TGCGCCAGCAGCCAAGATTTGGGTAACCAGCCCCAGCATTTT
CASSQDLGNQPQHF
>NA|TRBV6-2/TRBV6-3|17|many|TRBJ2-6
TGTGCCAGCAGTTACTTTACAGTGAGCTCTGGGGCCAACGTCCTGACTTTC
CASSYFTVSSGANVLTF
>NA|TRBV4-1|15|NA|TRBJ2-5
TGCGCCAGCAGCCAAATGACAGGTTCCCAAGAGACCCAGTACTTC
CASSQMTGSQETQYF
>TRBD1|TRBV20-1|19|NA|TRBJ2-7
TGCAGTGCCCCTCCCGCTGGGACAGGGGGTTACCTAAGCTCCTACGAGCAGTACTTC
CSAPPAGTGGYLSSYEQYF
>NA|TRBV9|11|few|TRBJ2-5
TGTGCCAGCAGCGCGGGGGAGACCCAGTACTTC
CASSAGETQYF
>NA|TRBV20-1|14|NA|TRBJ2-3
TGCAGTGCTAGAGCCGGGGCTAGCACAGATACGCAGTATTTT
CSARAGASTDTQYF
>NA|TRBV12-3/TRBV12-4|17|NA|TRBJ2-1
TGTGCCAGCAGCCCGAGCCCCGGGACTGGCTCCTACAATGAGCAGTTCTTC
CASSPSPGTGSYNEQFF
>TRBD1|TRBV11-2|16|NA|TRBJ1-2
TGTGCCAGCAGCTTAGCTGGGACAGGGTCTAACTATGGCTACACCTTC
CASSLAGTGSNYGYTF
>NA|TRBV20-1|14|few|TRBJ1-2
TGCAGTGCGGTTAGGATCTCCCATGGCTATGGCTACACCTTC
CSAVRISHGYGYTF
>NA|TRBV3-1|14|NA|TRBJ1-1
TGTGCCAGCAGCCATTCCAGCCTGGGCACTGAAGCTTTCTTT
CASSHSSLGTEAFF
>NA|TRBV21-1|12|many|TRBJ1-1
TGTGCCAGCAGCAAAGGGGGCACTGAAGCTTTCTTT
CASSKGGTEAFF
>TRBD1|TRBV12-3/TRBV12-4|14|many|TRBJ1-5
TGTGCCAGCAGCTTACAGGGGGCCGGGCAGCCCCAGCATTTT
CASSLQGAGQPQHF
>TRBD1|TRBV20-1|12|NA|TRBJ2-4
TGCAGTGGCCGGGACAGGGTAAACATTCAGTACTTC
CSGRDRVNIQYF
>NA|TRBV6-5|13|NA|TRBJ1-5
TGTGCCAGCAGTCTCAACATAAATCAGCCCCAGCATTTT
CASSLNINQPQHF
>TRBD2|TRBV20-1|14|few|TRBJ2-5
TGCAGTGCTTCCAGAACTAGCGGTCAAGAGACCCAGTACTTC
CSASRTSGQETQYF
>NA|TRBV9|14|NA|TRBJ2-5
TGTGCCAGCAGCGTAGGAGGCGGTTTGGAGACCCAGTACTTC
CASSVGGGLETQYF
>NA|TRBV6-4|14|few|TRBJ2-3
TGTGCCAGCAGGCCGGGGTTGGGCACAGATACGCAGTATTTT
CASRPGLGTDTQYF
>NA|TRBV12-3/TRBV12-4|13|NA|TRBJ1-3
TGTGCCAGCACCGACGGGTCTGGAAACACCATATATTTT
CASTDGSGNTIYF
>TRBD2|TRBV6-2/TRBV6-3|15|few|TRBJ2-3
TGTGCCAGCAGAAAAGCGGGGGGGCTTGGAGATACGCAGTATTTT
CASRKAGGLGDTQYF
>NA|TRBV11-2|15|few|TRBJ1-4
TGTGCCAGCAGCTTAGGACCGTTGGCCCAGGAAAAACTGTTTTTT
CASSLGPLAQEKLFF
>NA|TRBV11-2|15|many|TRBJ2-2
TGTGCCAGCAGCTCCGGGACACCGAACACCGGGGAGCTGTTTTTT
CASSSGTPNTGELFF
>NA|TRBV20-1|14|NA|TRBJ1-4
TGCAGTGCTGGATACGGACAGCAGACGGAAAAACTGTTTTTT
CSAGYGQQTEKLFF
>NA|TRBV30|14|NA|TRBJ1-6
TGTGCCTGGAGTGTACTTGGGTTGAATTCACCCCTCCACTTT
CAWSVLGLNSPLHF
>NA|TRBV3-1|15|NA|TRBJ2-3
TGTGCCAGCAGCCCGGTACCGCAGGGTTCAGATACGCAGTATTTT
CASSPVPQGSDTQYF
>TRBD1|TRBV10-3|16|NA|TRBJ2-3
TGTGCCATCAGTGGGAACGAGGGGGCCTCCATAGATACGCAGTATTTT
CAISGNEGASIDTQYF
>NA|TRBV11-2|13|NA|TRBJ1-2
TGTGCCAGCAGCTTAGGGGGGTTAAAAGGCTACACCTTC
CASSLGGLKGYTF
>NA|TRBV7-8|14|NA|TRBJ2-2
TGTGCCAGCAGCCAGGGACAATCGGGCGGGGAGCTGTTTTTT
CASSQGQSGGELFF
>NA|TRBV6-2/TRBV6-3|15|NA|TRBJ1-1
TGTGCCAGCAGTTACTCGAGCTGGGCGGACACTGAAGCTTTCTTT
CASSYSSWADTEAFF
>NA|TRBV7-3|15|few|TRBJ2-1
TGTGCCAGCAGCCGGGGGACCTTGAAGTACAATGAGCAGTTCTTC
CASSRGTLKYNEQFF
>TRBD1|TRBV27|17|few|TRBJ1-5
TGTGCCAGCAGTTTAAGGTGGACAGGCACGCGCAATCAGCCCCAGCATTTT
CASSLRWTGTRNQPQHF
>TRBD2|TRBV14|15|once|TRBJ2-1
TGTGCCAGCAGCCAAGAGGGACTAGGCTACAATGAGCAGTTCTTC
CASSQEGLGYNEQFF
>TRBD2|TRBV5-1|15|few|TRBJ2-1
TGCGCCAGCAGCCCCCGGACTAGCGGGGTATCTGAGCAGTTCTTC
CASSPRTSGVSEQFF
>NA|TRBV15|14|NA|TRBJ2-7
TGTGCCACCAGCAGAGATCAGGGGCTCTACGAGCAGTACTTC
CATSRDQGLYEQYF
>TRBD1|TRBV29-1|13|few|TRBJ2-2
TGCAGCGTAACCGGGACAGTTTCCGGGGAGCTGTTTTTT
CSVTGTVSGELFF
>NA|TRBV6-5|14|NA|TRBJ1-6
TGTGCCAGCAGTTACTCGGGAAGCGATTCACCCCTCCACTTT
CASSYSGSDSPLHF
>NA|TRBV5-1|14|few|TRBJ2-1
TGCGCCAGCAGGCCCGGGCTGGAGAACAATGAGCAGTTCTTC
CASRPGLENNEQFF
>TRBD1|TRBV7-9|14|few|TRBJ1-1
TGTGCCAGCATCCAGGGACAGGGAGACACTGAAGCTTTCTTT
CASIQGQGDTEAFF
>NA|TRBV7-9|18|few|TRBJ2-3
TGTGCCAGCAGCCCGCCGGGAGGTGCAGGGGGGAGCACAGATACGCAGTATTTT
CASSPPGGAGGSTDTQYF
>TRBD1|TRBV30|17|few|TRBJ2-7
TGTGCCTGGAGACCTCCCGCCGGGACAGCGAACTCCTACGAGCAGTACTTC
CAWRPPAGTANSYEQYF
>NA|TRBV5-1|13|many|TRBJ2-1
TGCGCCAGCAGCTTGCGGGCTAGCTATGAGCAGTTCTTC
CASSLRASYEQFF